These 2 T cell receptor beta chains share one sample of origin, sequenced in a study of Ad26.COV2.S vaccination and SARS-CoV-2 variants. As to treatment: some 20 received Ad26.COV2.S at low or high dose, single or two shots; 5 received placebo; per-sample allocation not given. All samples were drawn on day 63, counting from the first vaccine or placebo injection. The assay was immunoSEQ multiplex PCR, and TCRdb's table has in-frame clones only and misses some. The table includes fewer than 800,000 clones, about 89% detected once. This specimen was peripheral blood, taken in a trial of Ad26.COV2.S vaccine versus placebo. These receptors came from a person aged 18-60 years who received the Ad26.COV2.S COVID-19 vaccine or a placebo.

The rearrangement uses TRBV7-2 and TRBJ2-3; 9 nucleotides line up with TRBD2. V lost 2 bases, J lost 5 bases, and 5 bases stayed unmatched. Per germline, CDR1 SGHTA and CDR2 FQGNSA. This CDR3 region has 15 residues. CDR3 sequence reads: CASSLRLAGLDTQYF. In nucleotides, the CDR3 is TGTGCCAGCAGCTTACGGCTAGCGGGGCTAGATACGCAGTATTTT.

The genes are TRBV12-3 or TRBV12-4 and TRBJ1-3; D gene uncertain. The V end lost 2 bases, the J end lost 3 bases, and 2 bases lay between the germline ends. CDR3 size: 12 residues. Here the CDR3 reads CASSLFGNTIYF. The CDR3 region has the DNA TGTGCCAGCAGTTTATTTGGAAACACCATATATTTT.